The 10 T cell receptor beta chains reported below all come from one sample, sequenced in a study of blood T cell repertoires in COVID-19. Sequencing used immunoSEQ multiplex PCR; TCRdb keeps in-frame clones, though not all of them. This sample has approximately 35,000 clones, with 90% to 95% found just once. Sequenced sample: peripheral blood. Source of these receptors: a human donor in a cohort sampled during active COVID-19.

The chain has TRBV5-4 and TRBJ2-5; 7 bases map to TRBD1. V was clipped by 5 bases and J by 5 bases; unmatched bases: 15. Germline V gene sequence: CDR1 SGHNT, CDR2 YYREEE (reference sequence). The CDR3 runs to 16 residues. The CDR3 protein is CASRQEQGFVSETQYF. CDR3 DNA sequence: TGTGCCAGCAGACAAGAACAGGGGTTTGTGAGCGAGACCCAGTACTTC.

The chain has TRBV28 and TRBJ2-7; D gene uncertain. Per germline, CDR1 MDHEN and CDR2 SYDVKM. The CDR3 extends over 13 amino acids. V lost 6 bases and J lost 0, with 9 bases in between. CDR3 sequence reads: CASRSTVSYEQYF. DNA of the CDR3: TGTGCCAGCAGGAGCACAGTCTCCTACGAGCAGTACTTC.

This rearrangement joins TRBV29-1 to TRBJ1-1; 10 bases match TRBD1. Germline-derived CDR1 and CDR2 are SQVTM and ANQGSEA. The CDR3 runs to 13 residues. Trimming cost V 3 bases and J 5 bases; bases outside gene matches: 3. CDR3 DNA sequence: TGCAGCGTTGATTGGGGACAGGGGACTGAAGCTTTCTTT. Its protein product is CSVDWGQGTEAFF.

The gene calls are TRBV10-1 and TRBJ2-3; D is undetermined. Trimming removed 2 bases from V and 3 bases from J, with 6 bases in between. This CDR3 is built from 13 residues. Per germline, CDR1 WNHNN and CDR2 SYGVQD (reference sequence). The DNA of the CDR3 is TGCGCCAGCAGTGAGCCCGGTACAGATACGCAGTATTTT. Protein: CASSEPGTDTQYF.

The gene calls are TRBV28 and TRBJ2-2; 7 bases are a match to TRBD1. Germline CDR1 MDHEN, CDR2 SYDVKM. V trimming: 1 base; J trimming: 6 bases; junction bases outside the gene matches: 8. CDR3 length equals 16 residues. The CDR3 sequence: CASSLFRQGGAGELFF. The CDR3 DNA follows: TGTGCCAGCAGTTTATTTAGACAGGGTGGTGCCGGGGAGCTGTTTTTT.

This chain links TRBV2 with TRBJ2-1; 7 bases match TRBD2. CDR1 and CDR2 (germline): SNHLY, FYNNEI. This CDR3 spans 13 amino acids. V lost 4 bases to trimming and J lost 6 bases; unmatched junction nucleotides: 3. The chain's CDR3 is CASSGGLVNEQFF. DNA of the CDR3: TGTGCCAGCAGTGGAGGACTAGTCAATGAGCAGTTCTTC.

This clone was recorded a few times. The chain recombines TRBV9 with TRBJ1-4; D gene unclear. V was shortened by 0 bases and J by 6 bases, with 6 bases between the two germline ends. Germline lookup yields CDR1 SGDLS and CDR2 YYNGEE. The CDR3 loop spans 13 amino acids. The CDR3 sequence is CASSVAPDEKLFF. The DNA of the CDR3 is TGTGCCAGCAGCGTAGCCCCCGATGAAAAACTGTTTTTT.

This chain links TRBV7-9 with TRBJ1-2; 10 bases agree with TRBD1. Trimming cost V 5 bases and J 7 bases; bases outside gene matches: 7. The length of the CDR3 is 14 residues. CDR1 SEHNR and CDR2 FQNEAQ come from the germline V gene (reference sequence). CDR3 DNA sequence: TGTGCCAGCAGCCTCTCCGGGACAGGGGTTGGCTACACCTTC. It codes for CASSLSGTGVGYTF.

The CDR3 loop reads CASSQGETTDTQYF. The DNA for the CDR3 is TGTGCCAGCAGTCAGGGGGAGACCACAGATACGCAGTATTTT. This chain joins TRBV6-5 and TRBJ2-3; TRBD1 matches at 7 bases. V lost 5 bases and J lost 2; bases outside the gene matches: 4. The CDR3 runs to 14 residues. Germline V lookup: CDR1 MNHEY, CDR2 SVGAGI.

The V call is TRBV14, the J call TRBJ1-1; no firm D call. Per the germline V gene, CDR1 is SGHDN and CDR2 is FVKESK. The CDR3 consists of 13 residues. Trimming cost V 0 bases and J 1 base, with 3 bases left between them. The CDR3 sequence: CASSQDQNTEAFF. The CDR3 DNA reads as TGTGCCAGCAGCCAAGATCAGAACACTGAAGCTTTCTTT.